Following are 30 T cell receptor beta chains from one sample sequenced in a study of early T cells in non-severe SARS-CoV-2 infection. TCRdb re-called the 5' RACE reads through MiXCR, storing one row per CDR3 protein. The sample holds about 31,000 distinct CDR3 sequences, roughly 5.3% seen once. Sequenced sample: whole blood. The source is an adult who was a healthcare worker with PCR-confirmed SARS-CoV-2 infection or an uninfected control (not recorded which).

The J gene is TRBJ2-3, the V gene TRBV2; TRBD1 matches at 7 bases. The CDR3 sequence is 14 residues long. The V gene's germline CDR1 is SNHLY and CDR2 FYNNEI. Trimming took 5 bases from V and 1 from J; bases not matched to a gene: 3. CDR3 protein: CASSFQGGTDTQYF. The CDR3 nucleotides are TGTGCCAGCAGTTTCCAGGGGGGCACAGATACGCAGTATTTT. Full variable domain (outside the CDR3, taken from reference TRBV2 and TRBJ2-3): EPEVTQTPSHQVTQMGQEVILRCVPISNHLYFYWYRQILGQKVEFLVSFYNNEISEKSEIFDDQFSVERPDGSNFTLKIRSTKLEDSAMYFCASSFQGGTDTQYFGPGTRLTVL.

This clonotype was detected ten times or more. The chain carries TRBV30 and TRBJ1-1; D is undetermined. With 0 bases removed from V and 0 bases from J, the gap between germline ends came to 5 bases. The CDR3 totals 13 residues. Looked up from germline, CDR1 is GTSNPN and CDR2 is SVGIG (reference sequence). As DNA, the CDR3 is TGTGCCTGGAGTGTTAGGATGAACACTGAAGCTTTCTTT. It is translated as CAWSVRMNTEAFF.

This clonotype was detected a few times. This sequence joins TRBV6-1 and TRBJ1-1, with TRBD1 matching 8 bases. V was pared by 7 bases and J by 5 bases, with 6 bases of the junction left unmatched. Germline V lookup: CDR1 MNHNS, CDR2 SASEGT. There are 13 residues in the CDR3. The CDR3 region is CASIYRGTTEAFF. CDR3 DNA: TGTGCCAGCATTTACAGGGGGACGACTGAAGCTTTCTTT.

The chain has TRBV29-1 and TRBJ2-3; 9 bases line up with TRBD1. The CDR3 runs 14 residues. CDR1 is SQVTM, CDR2 ANQGSEA, per germline. V shed 5 bases and J 6 bases; nucleotides not matched to a gene: 9. CDR3: CSVIRGQGMDTQYF. DNA of the CDR3: TGCAGCGTTATTCGAGGACAGGGGATGGATACGCAGTATTTT.

The rearrangement links TRBV7-9 to TRBJ1-6, with D uncertain. With 3 bases removed from V and 8 bases from J, the gap between germline ends came to 8 bases. The CDR3 loop spans 13 amino acids. Germline V gives CDR1 SEHNR, CDR2 FQNEAQ (reference sequence). CDR3 amino acids: CASSFVEDSPLHF. CDR3 nucleotide sequence: TGTGCCAGCAGCTTTGTCGAGGATTCACCCCTCCACTTT. Using reference TRBV7-9 and TRBJ1-6 for the parts outside the CDR3, the full variable domain is DTGVSQNPRHKITKRGQNVTFRCDPISEHNRLYWYRQTLGQGPEFLTYFQNEAQLEKSRLLSDRFSAERPKGSFSTLEIQRTEQGDSAMYLCASSFVEDSPLHFGNGTRLTVT.

This clonotype has a count of ten or more. V gene TRBV20-1 combines with J gene TRBJ2-7; 7 bases match TRBD2. The CDR3 runs to 15 residues. Germline V gene sequence: CDR1 DFQATT, CDR2 SNEGSKA (reference sequence). J gave up 4 bases and V 3 bases, and 12 bases lay outside the gene matches. The CDR3 sequence is CSASPGSGAEYEQYF. For the CDR3, the DNA is TGCAGTGCTAGCCCCGGCAGCGGGGCGGAATACGAGCAGTACTTC.

The rearrangement uses TRBV10-2 and TRBJ2-2; no reliable D call. The germline CDR1 and CDR2 sequences are WSHSY and SAAADI. V was trimmed by 3 bases and J by 1 base, leaving 9 bases between them. This CDR3 has 15 amino acids. The CDR3 here is CASSDVSLNTGELFF. CDR3 nucleotide sequence: TGCGCCAGCAGTGATGTCTCCTTGAACACCGGGGAGCTGTTTTTT.

This clonotype was detected only once. This CDR3 reads CASSLDRNEQYF. The CDR3, as DNA: TGTGCCAGCAGCCTGGACAGGAACGAGCAGTACTTC. The rearrangement uses TRBV7-9 and TRBJ2-7; 7 nucleotides agree with TRBD1. CDR1 and CDR2 (germline): SEHNR, FQNEAQ (reference sequence). The V and J ends lost 5 bases and 5 bases, in that order; junction bases with no gene match: 3. The CDR3 runs 12 residues.

In this sample, this clonotype turned up a few times. The gene calls are TRBV9 and TRBJ2-2; 7 bases align to TRBD2. Trimming at V came to 0 bases and at J to 5 bases, leaving 4 bases not matched to a gene. The CDR3 loop spans 15 amino acids. CDR1 is SGDLS and CDR2 is YYNGEE in the germline V gene. CDR3 amino acids: CASSVGRERTGELFF. CDR3 bases: TGTGCCAGCAGCGTAGGGCGGGAGAGGACCGGGGAGCTGTTTTTT.

In its sample, this clonotype was seen many times. The chain couples TRBV19 to TRBJ1-2, with 8 bases fitting TRBD1. The V and J ends lost 6 bases and 2 bases, in that order; junction bases with no gene match: 5. Germline values: CDR1 LNHDA, CDR2 SQIVND (reference sequence). CDR3 size: 14 residues. In DNA form, the CDR3 reads TGTGCCAGTAGCTTAGGGACAGGCAACTATGGCTACACCTTC. Its protein is CASSLGTGNYGYTF.

In nucleotides, the CDR3 is TGCGCCAGCTTGAGGAGGGGCGCATCAGATACGCAGTATTTT. It is translated as CASLRRGASDTQYF. This chain uses TRBV10-2 with TRBJ2-3, with a weak D call TRBD2 (6 bases). Trimming took 8 bases from V and 4 from J, leaving 16 bases between them. The CDR3 has 14 amino acids. Germline V gives CDR1 WSHSY, CDR2 SAAADI.

This clonotype has a count of ten or more. The rearrangement links TRBV7-8 to TRBJ1-1; D uncertain. Per germline, CDR1 SGHVS and CDR2 FQNEAQ. There are 15 residues in the CDR3. V was clipped by 5 bases and J by 11 bases, with 24 bases between them. CDR3 nucleotide sequence: TGTGCCAGCAGCGAGAGAGGGCAGATAAATAACGACGCTTTCTTT. It codes for CASSERGQINNDAFF.

V usage is TRBV10-2 and J usage is TRBJ2-5, with D unresolved. Germline V CDR1 and CDR2: WSHSY, SAAADI. This CDR3 is 14 amino acids long. Between the trimmed V and J ends, which lost 2 bases and 4 bases, there was a span of 11 bases. The CDR3 DNA reads TGCGCCAGCAGTGAGGATCTAGATTCAGAGACCCAGTACTTC. It is translated as CASSEDLDSETQYF.

This clonotype has only a few counts. V is TRBV20-1 and J is TRBJ2-1; D is perhaps TRBD2 (5 bases). The V end lost 5 bases, the J end lost 0 bases, and 8 bases lay between the germline ends. The CDR3 extends over 13 amino acids. Germline lookup yields CDR1 DFQATT and CDR2 SNEGSKA (reference sequence). The CDR3 region is CSAFGSSYNEQFF. CDR3 bases: TGCAGTGCTTTTGGGAGCTCCTACAATGAGCAGTTCTTC.

This clonotype was counted at least ten times. The chain uses TRBV7-8 and TRBJ2-1; TRBD2 is a possible D gene (5 bases). Germline CDR1 and CDR2: SGHVS and FQNEAQ. Trimming took off 7 bases at V and 7 bases at J, with 20 bases between the two ends. The CDR3 covers 15 residues. CDR3 DNA: TGTGCCAGCATCGGGCGGGCCGCGAAAGGGAATGAGCAGTTCTTC. Residues: CASIGRAAKGNEQFF.

Ten or more counts support this clonotype. The chain recombines TRBV6-1 with TRBJ1-2; D perhaps matches TRBD1 (5 bases). Trimming removed 7 bases from V and 4 bases from J, with 13 bases in between. The CDR3 length is 13 residues. The V gene's germline CDR1 is MNHNS and CDR2 SASEGT. The CDR3 region has the DNA TGTGCCAGCACCCCCAGGGAGAGCTATGGCTACACCTTC. Encoded protein: CASTPRESYGYTF.

This clonotype was counted only a few times. The chain carries TRBV7-6 and TRBJ2-5, with TRBD1 matching 8 bases. Germline-derived CDR1 and CDR2 are SGHVS and FNYEAQ. V was pared by 1 base and J by 1 base, with 8 bases of the junction left unmatched. The CDR3 totals 17 residues. CDR3 bases: TGTGCCAGCAGCTTAGTTGGGACAGGAGATTCCCAAGAGACCCAGTACTTC. Amino acids: CASSLVGTGDSQETQYF.

This clonotype was seen repeatedly, ten times or more. The chain carries TRBV28 and TRBJ2-7, with unresolved D. Trimming took 3 bases from V and 2 from J, leaving 8 bases between them. Germline V CDR1 and CDR2: MDHEN, SYDVKM. This CDR3 is built from 13 residues. CDR3 nucleotide sequence: TGTGCCAGCAGTTTGCACACTGCCTACGAGCAGTACTTC. Its translation: CASSLHTAYEQYF.

At least ten counts were recorded for this clonotype. The gene calls are TRBV20-1 and TRBJ2-1, with 9 bases aligning to TRBD2. The CDR3 length is 13 residues. V lost 6 bases and J lost 7; bases outside the gene matches: 7. The germline V gene encodes CDR1 DFQATT and CDR2 SNEGSKA (reference sequence). The CDR3 loop reads CSAQRSGRNEQFF. The CDR3 region has the DNA TGCAGTGCACAAAGGAGCGGGAGGAATGAGCAGTTCTTC.

This clonotype was counted a few times. This chain uses TRBV9 with TRBJ2-3; D is undetermined. Germline CDR1 and CDR2: SGDLS and YYNGEE. The CDR3 runs 14 residues. V was clipped by 0 bases and J by 10 bases, with 15 bases between them. The CDR3, as DNA: TGTGCCAGCAGCGTAGTGTCGGACCCCGATGCGCAGTATTTT. Amino acids: CASSVVSDPDAQYF.

This clonotype was observed many times. The rearrangement joins TRBV7-8 to TRBJ2-7; 13 bases align to TRBD2. CDR3 length equals 17 residues. Germline assignment: CDR1 SGHVS and CDR2 FQNEAQ. Losses at the gene ends were 2 bases for V and 5 bases for J; bases not matched to a gene: 9. CDR3 DNA: TGTGCCAGCAGCTTAATGGGGGGACTAGCGGGATCCAACGAGCAGTACTTC. Encoded protein: CASSLMGGLAGSNEQYF.

This clonotype was seen a few times. The V call is TRBV5-1, the J call TRBJ2-3, with TRBD2 matching 7 bases. The ends lost 3 bases at V and 0 bases at J; junction bases unmatched: 1. From germline, CDR1 is SGHRS and CDR2 YFSETQ. CDR3 size: 14 residues. Here the CDR3 reads CASSYSGSTDTQYF. CDR3 sequence (DNA): TGCGCCAGCAGCTATAGCGGGAGCACAGATACGCAGTATTTT. Looking up the rest from reference TRBV5-1 and TRBJ2-3 gives the full variable domain: KAGVTQTPRYLIKTRGQQVTLSCSPISGHRSVSWYQQTPGQGLQFLFEYFSETQRNKGNFPGRFSGRQFSNSRSEMNVSTLELGDSALYLCASSYSGSTDTQYFGPGTRLTVL.

This clonotype was detected ten times or more. The chain employs TRBV12-3 or TRBV12-4 and TRBJ2-5, with D perhaps matching TRBD2 (5 bases). V was trimmed by 6 bases and J by 5 bases, leaving 13 bases between them. The CDR3 covers 13 residues. CDR3 loop: CASRRSPGETQYF. The CDR3, as DNA: TGTGCCAGCAGGAGGAGCCCGGGGGAGACCCAGTACTTC.

V and J are TRBV6-2 or TRBV6-3 and TRBJ2-7; the D is unclear. V lost 4 bases, J lost 3 bases, and 4 bases lay in between. The length of the CDR3 is 11 residues. Germline V gene sequence: CDR1 MNHEY, CDR2 SVGEGT. The CDR3 protein is CASSFLYEQYF. The CDR3 DNA follows: TGTGCCAGCAGTTTCCTCTACGAGCAGTACTTC.

This clonotype came up many times. The gene calls are TRBV11-2 and TRBJ2-1; TRBD1 is a possible D gene (5 bases). Germline CDR1 reads SGHAT; CDR2 reads FQNNGV. V was clipped by 7 bases and J by 1 base, with 11 bases between them. The CDR3 contains 14 residues. The CDR3 bases are TGTGCCAGCACCGACCCAGGGTCCTACAATGAGCAGTTCTTC. It specifies CASTDPGSYNEQFF.

This clonotype was counted at least ten times. V and J are TRBV6-6 and TRBJ1-2; D gene ambiguous. Deletions cut 4 bases from V and 7 bases from J, with 13 bases between. Germline assignment: CDR1 MNHNY and CDR2 SVGAGI (reference sequence). This CDR3 is built from 13 residues. The chain's CDR3 is CASSSSESGGYTF. CDR3 DNA: TGTGCCAGCAGTTCTTCTGAGAGCGGTGGCTACACCTTC.

V and J are TRBV10-3 and TRBJ2-5; 8 nucleotides match TRBD1. The germline V gene encodes CDR1 ENHRY and CDR2 SYGVKD. There are 16 residues in the CDR3. V lost 0 bases and J lost 4; bases outside the gene matches: 7. This CDR3 is CAISESTQGAGETQYF. In nucleotides, the CDR3 is TGTGCCATCAGTGAGTCGACCCAGGGGGCAGGAGAGACCCAGTACTTC.

This clonotype occurred many times. The CDR3 here is CASSLAGLPTNCYGYTF. For the CDR3, the DNA is TGTGCCAGCAGCTTAGCGGGACTCCCAACTAATTGCTATGGCTACACCTTC. The rearrangement uses TRBV7-6 and TRBJ1-2; TRBD1 might be the D (5 bases). The CDR3 runs to 17 residues. V was pared by 0 bases and J by 4 bases, with 18 bases between. Germline CDR1 reads SGHVS; CDR2 reads FNYEAQ.

In this sample, this clonotype turned up a few times. The DNA of the CDR3 is TGTGCCAGCAGCTTTGACCCCGGGCCCGCCTACGAGCAGTACTTC. This sequence encodes CASSFDPGPAYEQYF. V gene TRBV7-8 combines with J gene TRBJ2-7, with unresolved D. With 3 bases removed from V and 2 bases from J, the gap between germline ends came to 14 bases. The CDR3 sequence is 15 residues long. Germline V gives CDR1 SGHVS, CDR2 FQNEAQ.

In its sample, this clonotype was seen many times. The chain is built from TRBV15 and TRBJ2-1; 10 bases align to TRBD2. The V segment lost 0 bases and the J segment 6 bases; nucleotides outside the gene matches: 5. Germline V lookup: CDR1 LNHNV, CDR2 YYDKDF (reference sequence). The CDR3 contains 16 residues. CDR3 DNA: TGTGCCACCAGCAGAGAGATAGCGGGGGGAGCCAATGAGCAGTTCTTC. Translated: CATSREIAGGANEQFF.